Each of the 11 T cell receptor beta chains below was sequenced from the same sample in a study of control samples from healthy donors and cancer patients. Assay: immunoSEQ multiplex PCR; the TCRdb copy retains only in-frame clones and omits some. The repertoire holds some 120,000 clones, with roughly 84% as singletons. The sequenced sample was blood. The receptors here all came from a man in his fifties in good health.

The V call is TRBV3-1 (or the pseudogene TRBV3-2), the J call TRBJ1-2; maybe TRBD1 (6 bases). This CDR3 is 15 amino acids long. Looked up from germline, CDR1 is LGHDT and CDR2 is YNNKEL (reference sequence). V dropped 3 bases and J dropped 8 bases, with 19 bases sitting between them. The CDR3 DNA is TGTGCCAGCAGCCACTCGGACAGCCAAGGGAACGGCTACACCTTC. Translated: CASSHSDSQGNGYTF.

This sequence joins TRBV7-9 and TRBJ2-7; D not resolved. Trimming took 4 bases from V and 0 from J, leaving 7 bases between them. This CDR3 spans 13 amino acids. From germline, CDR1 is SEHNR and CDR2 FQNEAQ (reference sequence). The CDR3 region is CASSSLSSYEQYF. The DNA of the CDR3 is TGTGCCAGCAGCTCCCTTTCCTCCTACGAGCAGTACTTC.

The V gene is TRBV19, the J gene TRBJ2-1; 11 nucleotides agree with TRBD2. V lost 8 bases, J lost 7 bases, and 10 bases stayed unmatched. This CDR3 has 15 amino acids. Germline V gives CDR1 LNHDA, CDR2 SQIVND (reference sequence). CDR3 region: CASSISGGAVNEQFF. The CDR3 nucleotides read TGTGCCAGTTCTATTAGCGGGGGGGCCGTGAATGAGCAGTTCTTC. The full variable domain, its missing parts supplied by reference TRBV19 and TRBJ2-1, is DGGITQSPKYLFRKEGQNVTLSCEQNLNHDAMYWYRQDPGQGLRLIYYSQIVNDFQKGDIAEGYSVSREKKESFPLTVTSAQKNPTAFYLCASSISGGAVNEQFFGPGTRLTVL.

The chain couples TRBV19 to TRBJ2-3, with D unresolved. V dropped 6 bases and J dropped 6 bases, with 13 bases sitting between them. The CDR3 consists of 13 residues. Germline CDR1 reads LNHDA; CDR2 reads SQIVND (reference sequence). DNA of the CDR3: TGTGCCAGTAGCCAACAGCAACGTGATACGCAGTATTTT. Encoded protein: CASSQQQRDTQYF.

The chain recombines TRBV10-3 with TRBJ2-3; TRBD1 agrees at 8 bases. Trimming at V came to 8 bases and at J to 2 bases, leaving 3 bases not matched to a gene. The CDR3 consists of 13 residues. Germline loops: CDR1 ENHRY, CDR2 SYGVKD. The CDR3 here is CAIGDRSTDTQYF. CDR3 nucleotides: TGTGCCATCGGGGACAGGTCCACAGATACGCAGTATTTT.

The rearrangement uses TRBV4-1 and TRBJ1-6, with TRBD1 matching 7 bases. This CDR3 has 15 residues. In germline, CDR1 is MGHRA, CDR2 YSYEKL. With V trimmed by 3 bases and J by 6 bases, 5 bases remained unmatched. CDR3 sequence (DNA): TGCGCCAGCAGCCACTCGACAGGGATTAATTCACCCCTCCACTTT. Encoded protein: CASSHSTGINSPLHF.

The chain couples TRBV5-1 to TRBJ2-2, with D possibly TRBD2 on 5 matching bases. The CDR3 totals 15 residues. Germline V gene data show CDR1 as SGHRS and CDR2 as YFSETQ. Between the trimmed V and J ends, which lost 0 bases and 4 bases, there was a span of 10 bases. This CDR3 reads CASSLELGSTGELFF. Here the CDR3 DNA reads TGCGCCAGCAGCTTGGAACTAGGAAGCACCGGGGAGCTGTTTTTT.

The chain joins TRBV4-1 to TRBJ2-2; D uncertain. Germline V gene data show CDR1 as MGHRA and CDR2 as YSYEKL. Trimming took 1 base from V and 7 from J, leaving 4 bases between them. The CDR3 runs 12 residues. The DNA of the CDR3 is TGCGCCAGCAGCCAAGCCGGCGGGGAGCTGTTTTTT. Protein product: CASSQAGGELFF.

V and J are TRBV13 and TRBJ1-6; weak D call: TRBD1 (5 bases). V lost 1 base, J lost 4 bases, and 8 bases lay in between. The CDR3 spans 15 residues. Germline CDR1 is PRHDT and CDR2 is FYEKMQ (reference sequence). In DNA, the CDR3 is TGTGCCAGCAGCTTAGTCGCAGGGTATAATTCACCCCTCCACTTT. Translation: CASSLVAGYNSPLHF.

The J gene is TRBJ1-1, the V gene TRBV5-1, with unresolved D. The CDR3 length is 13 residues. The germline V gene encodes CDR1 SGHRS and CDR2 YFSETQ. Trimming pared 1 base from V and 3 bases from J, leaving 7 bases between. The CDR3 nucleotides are TGCGCCAGCAGCTTGATGGGTTACACTGAAGCTTTCTTT. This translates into CASSLMGYTEAFF.

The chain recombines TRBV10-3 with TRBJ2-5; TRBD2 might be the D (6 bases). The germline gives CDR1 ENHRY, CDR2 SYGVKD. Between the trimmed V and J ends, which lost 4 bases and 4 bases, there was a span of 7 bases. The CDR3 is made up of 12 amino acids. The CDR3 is CAISVGGETQYF. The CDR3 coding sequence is TGTGCCATCAGTGTCGGGGGAGAGACCCAGTACTTC.